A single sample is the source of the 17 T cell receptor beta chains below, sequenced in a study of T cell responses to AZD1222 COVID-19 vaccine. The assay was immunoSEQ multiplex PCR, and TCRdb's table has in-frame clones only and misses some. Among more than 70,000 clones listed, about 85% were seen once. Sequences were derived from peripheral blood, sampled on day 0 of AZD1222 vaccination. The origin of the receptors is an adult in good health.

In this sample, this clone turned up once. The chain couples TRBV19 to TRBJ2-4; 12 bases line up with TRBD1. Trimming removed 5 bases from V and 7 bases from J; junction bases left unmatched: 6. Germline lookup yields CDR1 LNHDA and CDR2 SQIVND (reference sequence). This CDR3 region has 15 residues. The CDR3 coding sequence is TGTGCCAGTAGTCCCGGGACAGGGGGCGTGAACATTCAGTACTTC. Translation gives CASSPGTGGVNIQYF.

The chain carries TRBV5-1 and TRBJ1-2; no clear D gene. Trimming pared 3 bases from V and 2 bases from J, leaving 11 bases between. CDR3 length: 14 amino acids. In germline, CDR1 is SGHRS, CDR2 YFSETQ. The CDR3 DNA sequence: TGCGCCAGCAGCTGGGAGGACGCGAACTATGGCTACACCTTC. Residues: CASSWEDANYGYTF.

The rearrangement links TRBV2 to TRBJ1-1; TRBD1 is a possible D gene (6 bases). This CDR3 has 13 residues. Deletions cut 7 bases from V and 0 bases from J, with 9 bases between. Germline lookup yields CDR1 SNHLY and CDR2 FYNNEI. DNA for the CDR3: TGTGCCAGCAACAGGGAGATGAACACTGAAGCTTTCTTT. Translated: CASNREMNTEAFF.

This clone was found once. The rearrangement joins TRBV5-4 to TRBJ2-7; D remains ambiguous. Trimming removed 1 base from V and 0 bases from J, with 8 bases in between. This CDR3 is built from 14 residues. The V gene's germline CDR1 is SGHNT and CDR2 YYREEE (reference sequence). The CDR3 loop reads CASSLFGVSYEQYF. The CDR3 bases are TGTGCCAGCAGCTTGTTTGGGGTCTCCTACGAGCAGTACTTC.

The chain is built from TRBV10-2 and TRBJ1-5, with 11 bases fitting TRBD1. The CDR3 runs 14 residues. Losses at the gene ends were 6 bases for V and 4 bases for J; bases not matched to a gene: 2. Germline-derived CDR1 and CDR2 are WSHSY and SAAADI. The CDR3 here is CASSRDRGNQPQHF. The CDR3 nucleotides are TGCGCCAGCAGCCGGGACAGGGGGAATCAGCCCCAGCATTTT.

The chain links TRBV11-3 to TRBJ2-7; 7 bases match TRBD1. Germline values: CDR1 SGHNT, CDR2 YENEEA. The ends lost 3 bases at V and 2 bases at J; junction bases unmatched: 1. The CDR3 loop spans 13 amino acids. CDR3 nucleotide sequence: TGTGCCAGCAGCTTGGGACAGACCTACGAGCAGTACTTC. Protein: CASSLGQTYEQYF.

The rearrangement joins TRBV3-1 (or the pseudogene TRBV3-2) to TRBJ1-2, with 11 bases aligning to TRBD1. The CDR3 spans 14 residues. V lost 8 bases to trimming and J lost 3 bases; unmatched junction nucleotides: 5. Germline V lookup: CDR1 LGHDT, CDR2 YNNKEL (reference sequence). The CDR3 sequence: CASADRGLYYGYTF. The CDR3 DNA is TGTGCCAGCGCGGACAGGGGGCTTTACTATGGCTACACCTTC.

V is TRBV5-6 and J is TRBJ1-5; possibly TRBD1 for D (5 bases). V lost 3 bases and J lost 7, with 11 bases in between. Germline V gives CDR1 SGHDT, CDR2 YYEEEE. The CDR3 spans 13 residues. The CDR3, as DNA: TGTGCCAGCAGCTCAGGGAATTGGCAGCCCCAGCATTTT. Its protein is CASSSGNWQPQHF.

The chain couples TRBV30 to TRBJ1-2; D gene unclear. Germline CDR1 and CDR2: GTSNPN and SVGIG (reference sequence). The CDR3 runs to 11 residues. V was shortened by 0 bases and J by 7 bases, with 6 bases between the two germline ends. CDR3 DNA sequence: TGTGCCTGGAGTGTAAAAGGTGGCTACACCTTC. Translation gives CAWSVKGGYTF.

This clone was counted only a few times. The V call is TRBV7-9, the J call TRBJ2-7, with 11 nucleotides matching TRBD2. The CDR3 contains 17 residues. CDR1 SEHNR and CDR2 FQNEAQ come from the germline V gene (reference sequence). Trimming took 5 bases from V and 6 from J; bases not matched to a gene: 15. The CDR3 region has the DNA TGTGCCAGCAGCAGTCCGAACGTAGCGGGAGGGCCCTCCGAGCAGTACTTC. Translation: CASSSPNVAGGPSEQYF.

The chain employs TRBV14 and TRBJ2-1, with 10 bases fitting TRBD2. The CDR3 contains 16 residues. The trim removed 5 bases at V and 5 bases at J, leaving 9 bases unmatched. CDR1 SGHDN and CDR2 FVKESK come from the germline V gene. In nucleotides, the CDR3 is TGTGCCAGCAGCTCACTCCTAGCGGGAGCGCACAATGAGCAGTTCTTC. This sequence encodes CASSSLLAGAHNEQFF. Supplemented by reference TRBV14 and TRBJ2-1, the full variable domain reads EAGVTQFPSHSVIEKGQTVTLRCDPISGHDNLYWYRRVMGKEIKFLLHFVKESKQDESGMPNNRFLAERTGGTYSTLKVQPAELEDSGVYFCASSSLLAGAHNEQFFGPGTRLTVL.

The CDR3 reads CASSYSFTTGAYGYTF. For the CDR3, the DNA is TGTGCCAGCAGTTACTCGTTTACTACAGGCGCATATGGCTACACCTTC. V and J are TRBV6-5 and TRBJ1-2; perhaps TRBD1 as D (5 bases). CDR3 size: 16 residues. Germline CDR1 is MNHEY and CDR2 is SVGAGI. V shed 0 bases and J shed 5 bases, with 16 bases lying between them.

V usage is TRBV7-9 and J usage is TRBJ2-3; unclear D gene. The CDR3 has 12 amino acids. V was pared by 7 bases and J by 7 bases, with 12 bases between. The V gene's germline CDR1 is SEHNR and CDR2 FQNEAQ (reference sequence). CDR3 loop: CASTESENTQYF. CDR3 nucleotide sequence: TGTGCCAGCACCGAATCTGAAAATACGCAGTATTTT.

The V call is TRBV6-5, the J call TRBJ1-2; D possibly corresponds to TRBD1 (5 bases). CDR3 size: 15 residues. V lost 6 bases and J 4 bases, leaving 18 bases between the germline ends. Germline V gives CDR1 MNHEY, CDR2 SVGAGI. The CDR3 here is CASRRQIGSIYGYTF. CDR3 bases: TGTGCCAGCAGACGACAGATCGGCAGTATCTATGGCTACACCTTC.

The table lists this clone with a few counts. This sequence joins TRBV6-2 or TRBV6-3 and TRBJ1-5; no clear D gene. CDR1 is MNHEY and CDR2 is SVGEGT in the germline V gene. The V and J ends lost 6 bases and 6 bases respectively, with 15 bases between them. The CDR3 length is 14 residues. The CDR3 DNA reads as TGTGCCAGCAGCGACGGGGTGTCTGTTCAGCCCCAGCATTTT. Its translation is CASSDGVSVQPQHF.

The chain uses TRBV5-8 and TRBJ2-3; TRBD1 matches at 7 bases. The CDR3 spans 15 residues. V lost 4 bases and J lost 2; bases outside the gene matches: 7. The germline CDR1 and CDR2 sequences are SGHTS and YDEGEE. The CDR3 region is CASSVNRGYTDTQYF. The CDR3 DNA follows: TGTGCCAGCAGCGTCAACAGGGGTTACACAGATACGCAGTATTTT. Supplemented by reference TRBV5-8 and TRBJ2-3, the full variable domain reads EAGVTQSPTHLIKTRGQQATLRCSPISGHTSVYWYQQALGLGLQFLLWYDEGEERNRGNFPPRFSGRQFPNYSSELNVNALELEDSALYLCASSVNRGYTDTQYFGPGTRLTVL.

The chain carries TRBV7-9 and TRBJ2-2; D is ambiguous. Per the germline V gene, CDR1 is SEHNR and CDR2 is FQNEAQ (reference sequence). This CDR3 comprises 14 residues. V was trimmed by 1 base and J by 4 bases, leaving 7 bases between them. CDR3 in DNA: TGTGCCAGCAGCTTAGGGGCCGCCACCGGGGAGCTGTTTTTT. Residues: CASSLGAATGELFF.